These 21 T cell receptor beta chains share one sample of origin, sequenced in a study of neurological immune-mediated disorders. TCRdb re-called the 5' RACE reads through MiXCR, storing one row per CDR3 protein. Of some 41,000 distinct CDR3 sequences detected, about 14% appear once; the ten largest clones hold approximately 4%. Input material: CD4+ T cells from blood. The receptors come from a woman aged 55-75 years with HTLV-1-associated myelopathy (HAM/TSP).

This clonotype was picked up many times. The J gene is TRBJ1-1, the V gene TRBV20-1; D unclear. The CDR3 contains 12 residues. Between the trimmed V and J ends, which lost 4 bases and 1 base, there was a span of 7 bases. From germline, CDR1 is DFQATT and CDR2 SNEGSKA (reference sequence). The CDR3 reads CSAKRQNTEAFF. CDR3 in DNA: TGCAGTGCTAAAAGACAGAACACTGAAGCTTTCTTT.

This clonotype was seen many times. This sequence joins TRBV18 and TRBJ1-2; D possibly corresponds to TRBD1 (6 bases). Germline CDR1 reads KGHSH; CDR2 reads LQKENI. This CDR3 is 15 amino acids long. Trimming stripped 2 bases from V and 6 bases from J, with 16 bases between. The CDR3 DNA sequence: TGTGCCAGCTCACCAAGGGGGGATCGGGGAAATGGCTACACCTTC. The encoded protein is CASSPRGDRGNGYTF.

This clonotype was seen at least ten times. V and J are TRBV5-1 and TRBJ2-1; 9 bases match TRBD2. This CDR3 region has 16 residues. Looked up from germline, CDR1 is SGHRS and CDR2 is YFSETQ. V shed 5 bases and J 5 bases; nucleotides not matched to a gene: 11. The CDR3 region is CASSVEELAGHNEQFF. The CDR3 nucleotides are TGCGCCAGCAGTGTAGAGGAGCTAGCGGGACACAATGAGCAGTTCTTC.

This clonotype showed up many times. This rearrangement joins TRBV20-1 to TRBJ1-2; maybe TRBD1 (5 bases). Germline values: CDR1 DFQATT, CDR2 SNEGSKA (reference sequence). The CDR3 has 14 residues. With 3 bases removed from V and 4 bases from J, the gap between germline ends came to 15 bases. The CDR3 sequence is CSARAPGNSYGYTF. Written as DNA, the CDR3 is TGCAGTGCTAGGGCTCCAGGGAATTCCTATGGCTACACCTTC.

In its sample, this clonotype was seen many times. The V call is TRBV7-9, the J call TRBJ2-7, with TRBD1 matching 10 bases. The CDR3 runs to 14 residues. With V trimmed by 9 bases and J by 6 bases, 11 bases remained unmatched. Germline-derived CDR1 and CDR2 are SEHNR and FQNEAQ (reference sequence). The DNA of the CDR3 is TGTGCCAGTAACCCGACAGGGGGCTGGGGCGAGCAGTACTTC. Translated: CASNPTGGWGEQYF.

This clonotype was observed many times. The V and J genes are TRBV20-1 and TRBJ2-1, with D perhaps TRBD1 (6 bases). This CDR3 has 16 residues. With 0 bases removed from V and 4 bases from J, the gap between germline ends came to 16 bases. The germline V gene has CDR1 DFQATT and CDR2 SNEGSKA (reference sequence). The CDR3 DNA reads as TGCAGTGCTAGAGATGTAACAGGGCTGGGGTACAATGAGCAGTTCTTC. Protein sequence: CSARDVTGLGYNEQFF.

At least ten counts were recorded for this clonotype. The chain recombines TRBV20-1 with TRBJ2-5; 7 positions agree with TRBD1. The CDR3 covers 18 residues. V lost 6 bases to trimming and J lost 2 bases; unmatched junction nucleotides: 21. Per germline, CDR1 DFQATT and CDR2 SNEGSKA (reference sequence). The CDR3 spells CSAGRPYYRDRVQETQYF. CDR3 DNA: TGCAGTGCCGGTCGACCTTATTACCGGGACAGAGTGCAAGAGACCCAGTACTTC.

This rearrangement joins TRBV20-1 to TRBJ2-3; D is possibly TRBD1 or TRBD2 (7 bases each). The V end lost 2 bases, the J end lost 5 bases, and 17 bases lay between the germline ends. Germline values: CDR1 DFQATT, CDR2 SNEGSKA (reference sequence). This CDR3 contains 15 residues. CDR3 nucleotide sequence: TGCAGTGCTAGATGGGCAGGGGGGGCCCGAGATACGCAGTATTTT. It is translated as CSARWAGGARDTQYF.

This clonotype occurred many times. The chain carries TRBV7-8 and TRBJ2-2; D is unclear. The germline CDR1 and CDR2 sequences are SGHVS and FQNEAQ. V lost 0 bases and J 5 bases, leaving 10 bases between the germline ends. CDR3 length: 15 amino acids. The CDR3 reads CASSLAAWTTGELFF. CDR3 nucleotide sequence: TGTGCCAGCAGCTTAGCGGCCTGGACGACCGGGGAGCTGTTTTTT.

This clonotype showed up many times. The chain joins TRBV20-1 to TRBJ2-1, with 8 bases lining up with TRBD1. The junction had 6 bases not matched to a gene; V was cut back by 4 bases and J by 4 bases. The CDR3 loop spans 14 amino acids. Germline CDR1 DFQATT, CDR2 SNEGSKA (reference sequence). The CDR3 sequence: CSAKGQGAYNEQFF. The CDR3 nucleotides are TGCAGTGCTAAGGGGCAGGGGGCTTACAATGAGCAGTTCTTC.

This clonotype was seen ten or more times. The CDR3: CASSLAGQNTEAFF. The CDR3 DNA is TGTGCCAGCAGCCTCGCTGGGCAGAACACTGAAGCTTTCTTT. The chain carries TRBV5-6 and TRBJ1-1; the D is unclear. V lost 4 bases and J 1 base, leaving 11 bases between the germline ends. Looked up from germline, CDR1 is SGHDT and CDR2 is YYEEEE. The CDR3 contains 14 residues. The complete variable domain, with remaining parts taken from reference TRBV5-6 and TRBJ1-1, reads DAGVTQSPTHLIKTRGQQVTLRCSPKSGHDTVSWYQQALGQGPQFIFQYYEEEERQRGNFPDRFSGHQFPNYSSELNVNALLLGDSALYLCASSLAGQNTEAFFGQGTRLTVV.

The table lists this clonotype with many counts. The chain recombines TRBV5-1 with TRBJ2-3, with 12 bases lining up with TRBD1. V shed 4 bases and J 5 bases; nucleotides not matched to a gene: 8. The CDR3 has 16 amino acids. Germline V CDR1 and CDR2: SGHRS, YFSETQ. CDR3 loop: CASSPGQGAGVDTQYF. The DNA for the CDR3 is TGCGCCAGCAGCCCGGGACAGGGGGCAGGGGTAGATACGCAGTATTTT.

This clonotype was detected many times. This chain uses TRBV7-2 with TRBJ2-2; D is perhaps TRBD2 (6 bases). The V and J ends lost 4 bases and 6 bases respectively, with 15 bases between them. The CDR3 loop spans 15 amino acids. CDR1 and CDR2 from the germline V gene are SGHTA and FQGNSA. As DNA, the CDR3 is TGTGCCAGCAGCTCAGACTTGGGACTGGCCGGGGAGCTGTTTTTT. It specifies CASSSDLGLAGELFF.

This clonotype was observed at least ten times. The rearrangement joins TRBV5-1 to TRBJ2-1; 16 positions match TRBD2. The V gene end was trimmed by 4 bases and the J gene end by 4 bases; junction bases not matched to a gene: 5. This CDR3 is built from 17 residues. Germline CDR1 reads SGHRS; CDR2 reads YFSETQ. CDR3 DNA: TGCGCCAGCAGCCGGGGACTAGCGGGGGGGCTTTACAATGAGCAGTTCTTC. Translation: CASSRGLAGGLYNEQFF.

This clonotype was seen ten or more times. CDR3 DNA: TGCGCCAGCAGCTCCGGGACAGGGACCGCCAACTACGAGCAGTACTTC. It is translated as CASSSGTGTANYEQYF. This chain uses TRBV5-1 with TRBJ2-7; the match to TRBD1 covers 9 bases. V shed 3 bases, J shed 3 bases, and the junction held 10 bases outside the gene matches. This CDR3 is built from 16 residues. The germline gives CDR1 SGHRS, CDR2 YFSETQ.

This clonotype was seen many times. The J gene is TRBJ2-3, the V gene TRBV20-1; 8 bases match TRBD1. CDR1 is DFQATT, CDR2 SNEGSKA, per germline (reference sequence). The J segment lost 1 base and the V segment lost 6 bases, leaving 3 bases of the junction unmatched. This CDR3 contains 13 residues. The CDR3 reads CSAGTGGTDTQYF. CDR3 bases: TGCAGTGCCGGGACAGGAGGCACAGATACGCAGTATTTT.

This clonotype was counted ten times or more. This chain joins TRBV12-3 or TRBV12-4 and TRBJ2-3; D is undetermined. Trimming left V 4 bases short and J 2 bases short, with 10 bases between. The CDR3 runs 14 residues. This CDR3 is CASSSLQFTDTQYF. In DNA, the CDR3 is TGTGCCAGCAGTTCCCTACAGTTCACAGATACGCAGTATTTT.

This clonotype was observed at least ten times. The V and J genes are TRBV12-3 or TRBV12-4 and TRBJ2-7; D may be TRBD1 (7 bases). V lost 5 bases and J lost 5, with 19 bases in between. The CDR3 extends over 15 amino acids. The CDR3 DNA follows: TGTGCCAGCAGTCCCCACGGAGGGGGCCGACACGAGCAGTACTTC. This sequence encodes CASSPHGGGRHEQYF.

This chain connects TRBV5-4 to TRBJ2-1; maybe TRBD2 (7 bases). Germline V gene sequence: CDR1 SGHNT, CDR2 YYREEE (reference sequence). The ends were cut back, 9 bases at V and 9 bases at J, with 19 bases in the middle. The CDR3 covers 13 residues. The CDR3 loop is CATSRGGGGEQFF. In nucleotides, the CDR3 is TGTGCCACCTCCCGTGGGGGAGGGGGTGAGCAGTTCTTC.

In this sample, this clonotype turned up many times. The V gene is TRBV20-1, the J gene TRBJ2-3; 9 nucleotides agree with TRBD1. Trimming took 5 bases from V and 1 from J; bases not matched to a gene: 7. CDR1 and CDR2 (germline): DFQATT, SNEGSKA (reference sequence). CDR3 length: 15 amino acids. CDR3 residues: CSAPSRDRGTDTQYF. The CDR3, as DNA: TGCAGTGCTCCTAGTCGGGACAGGGGCACAGATACGCAGTATTTT.

This clonotype was observed many times. The chain joins TRBV4-2 to TRBJ2-3; 10 nucleotides align to TRBD2. V trimming: 4 bases; J trimming: 3 bases; junction bases outside the gene matches: 10. Germline V gives CDR1 LGHNA, CDR2 YNFKEQ. The CDR3 has 17 residues. CDR3 coding DNA: TGTGCCAGCAGCCCTTCGGGTCTAGCGGGGGTTACAGATACGCAGTATTTT. Translated, it gives CASSPSGLAGVTDTQYF.